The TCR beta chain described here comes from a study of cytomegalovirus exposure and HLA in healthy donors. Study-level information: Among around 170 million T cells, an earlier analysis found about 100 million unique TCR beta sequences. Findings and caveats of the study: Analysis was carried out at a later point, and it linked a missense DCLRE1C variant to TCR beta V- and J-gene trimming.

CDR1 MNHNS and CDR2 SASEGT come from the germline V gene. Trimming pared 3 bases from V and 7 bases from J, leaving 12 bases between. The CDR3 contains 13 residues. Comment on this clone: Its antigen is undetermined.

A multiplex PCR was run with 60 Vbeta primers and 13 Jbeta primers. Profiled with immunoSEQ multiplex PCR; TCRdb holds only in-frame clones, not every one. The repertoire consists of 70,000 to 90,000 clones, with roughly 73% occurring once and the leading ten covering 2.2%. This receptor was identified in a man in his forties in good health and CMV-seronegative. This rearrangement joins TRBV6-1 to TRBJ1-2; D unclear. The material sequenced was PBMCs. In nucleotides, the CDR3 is TGTGCCAGCAGTGAGCCTCCGGCGGGTGGCTACACCTTC. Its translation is CASSEPPAGGYTF.